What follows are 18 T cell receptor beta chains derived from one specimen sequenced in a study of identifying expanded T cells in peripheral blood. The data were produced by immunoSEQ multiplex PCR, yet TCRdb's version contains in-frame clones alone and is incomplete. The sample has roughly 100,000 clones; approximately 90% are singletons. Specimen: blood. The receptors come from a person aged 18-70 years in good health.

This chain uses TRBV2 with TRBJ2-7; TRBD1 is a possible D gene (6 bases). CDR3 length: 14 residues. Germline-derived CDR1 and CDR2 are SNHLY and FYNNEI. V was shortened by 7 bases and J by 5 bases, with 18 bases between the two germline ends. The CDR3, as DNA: TGTGCCAGCAACCCGGACAGAACAGTCAACGAGCAGTACTTC. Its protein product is CASNPDRTVNEQYF.

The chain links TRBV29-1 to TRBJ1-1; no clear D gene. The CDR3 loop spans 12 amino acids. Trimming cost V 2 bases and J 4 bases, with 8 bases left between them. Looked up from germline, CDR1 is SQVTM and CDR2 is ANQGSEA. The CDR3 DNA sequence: TGCAGCGTTGAAACCGTGGGCACTGAAGCTTTCTTT. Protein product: CSVETVGTEAFF.

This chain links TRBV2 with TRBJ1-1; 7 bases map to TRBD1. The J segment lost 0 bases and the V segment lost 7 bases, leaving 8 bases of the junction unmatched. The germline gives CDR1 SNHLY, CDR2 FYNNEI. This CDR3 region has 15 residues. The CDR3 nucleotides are TGTGCCAGCAACGAACAGGGGCTCATGAACACTGAAGCTTTCTTT. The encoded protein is CASNEQGLMNTEAFF.

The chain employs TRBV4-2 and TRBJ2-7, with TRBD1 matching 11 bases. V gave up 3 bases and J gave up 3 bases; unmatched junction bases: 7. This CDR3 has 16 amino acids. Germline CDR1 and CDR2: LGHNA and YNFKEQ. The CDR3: CASSQGTGGPLYEQYF. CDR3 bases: TGTGCCAGCAGCCAGGGGACAGGGGGACCCCTCTACGAGCAGTACTTC.

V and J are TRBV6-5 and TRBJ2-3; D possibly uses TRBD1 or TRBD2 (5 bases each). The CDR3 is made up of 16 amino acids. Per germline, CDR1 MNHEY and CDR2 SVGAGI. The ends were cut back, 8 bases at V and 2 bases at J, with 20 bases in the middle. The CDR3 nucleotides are TGTGCCAGCGGTTTCCGGGACCACGATAACACAGATACGCAGTATTTT. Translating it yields CASGFRDHDNTDTQYF.

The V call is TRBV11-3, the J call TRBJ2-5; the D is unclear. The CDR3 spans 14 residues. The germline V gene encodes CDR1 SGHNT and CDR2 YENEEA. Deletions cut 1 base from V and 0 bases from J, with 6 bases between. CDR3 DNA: TGTGCCAGCAGCTTAGGACCTAACCAAGAGACCCAGTACTTC. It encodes CASSLGPNQETQYF.

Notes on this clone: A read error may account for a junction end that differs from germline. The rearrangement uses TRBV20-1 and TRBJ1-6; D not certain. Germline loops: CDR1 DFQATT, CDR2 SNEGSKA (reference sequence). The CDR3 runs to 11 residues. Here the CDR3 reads CSASLGPGVYF. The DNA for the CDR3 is TGCAGTGCTAGTCTAGGGCCCGGAGTGTACTTT.

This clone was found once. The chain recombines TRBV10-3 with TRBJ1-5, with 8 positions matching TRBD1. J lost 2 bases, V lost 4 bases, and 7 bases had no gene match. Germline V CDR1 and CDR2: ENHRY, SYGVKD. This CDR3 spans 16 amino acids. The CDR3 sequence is CAISASGTGGNQPQHF. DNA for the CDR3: TGTGCCATCAGTGCATCCGGGACAGGTGGCAATCAGCCCCAGCATTTT.

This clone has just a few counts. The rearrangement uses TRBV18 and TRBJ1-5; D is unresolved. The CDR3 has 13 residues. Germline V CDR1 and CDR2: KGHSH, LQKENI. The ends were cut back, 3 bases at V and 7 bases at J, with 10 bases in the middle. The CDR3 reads CASSPTEDQPQHF. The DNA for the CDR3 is TGTGCCAGCTCACCCACCGAGGACCAGCCCCAGCATTTT. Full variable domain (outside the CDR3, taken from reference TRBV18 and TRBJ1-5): NAGVMQNPRHLVRRRGQEARLRCSPMKGHSHVYWYRQLPEEGLKFMVYLQKENIIDESGMPKERFSAEFPKEGPSILRIQQVVRGDSAAYFCASSPTEDQPQHFGDGTRLSIL.

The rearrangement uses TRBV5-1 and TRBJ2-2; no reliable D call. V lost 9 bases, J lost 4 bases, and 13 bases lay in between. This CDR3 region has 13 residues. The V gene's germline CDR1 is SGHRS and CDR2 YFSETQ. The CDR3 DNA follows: TGCGCCACAGAAGGACCAACCACCGGGGAGCTGTTTTTT. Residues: CATEGPTTGELFF. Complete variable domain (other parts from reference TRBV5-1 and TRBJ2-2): KAGVTQTPRYLIKTRGQQVTLSCSPISGHRSVSWYQQTPGQGLQFLFEYFSETQRNKGNFPGRFSGRQFSNSRSEMNVSTLELGDSALYLCATEGPTTGELFFGEGSRLTVL.

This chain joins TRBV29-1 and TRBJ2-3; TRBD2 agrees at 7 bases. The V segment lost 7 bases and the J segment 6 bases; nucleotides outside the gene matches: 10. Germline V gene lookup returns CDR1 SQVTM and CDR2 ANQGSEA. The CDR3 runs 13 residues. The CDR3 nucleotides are TGCAGCGCCGACGAGCGGGGAGTGGATACGCAGTATTTT. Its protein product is CSADERGVDTQYF.

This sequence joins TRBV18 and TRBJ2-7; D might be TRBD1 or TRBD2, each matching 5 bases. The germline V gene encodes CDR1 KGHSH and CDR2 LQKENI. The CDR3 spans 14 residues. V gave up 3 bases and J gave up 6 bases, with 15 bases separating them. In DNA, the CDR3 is TGTGCCAGCTCACCCCCGGGACCTATGGGCGAGCAGTACTTC. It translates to CASSPPGPMGEQYF.

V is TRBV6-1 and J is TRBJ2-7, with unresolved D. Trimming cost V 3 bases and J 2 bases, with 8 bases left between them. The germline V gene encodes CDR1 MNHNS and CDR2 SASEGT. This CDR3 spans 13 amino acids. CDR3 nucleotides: TGTGCCAGCAGTGATAGTCCAACCTACGAGCAGTACTTC. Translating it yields CASSDSPTYEQYF.

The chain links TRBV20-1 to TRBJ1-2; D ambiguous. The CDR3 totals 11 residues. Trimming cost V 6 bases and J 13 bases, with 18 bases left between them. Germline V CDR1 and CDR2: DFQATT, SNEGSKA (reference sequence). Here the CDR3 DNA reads TGCAGTGCCCTATCTACAGAGACCCCCACCTTC. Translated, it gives CSALSTETPTF.

The CDR3 sequence is CATLGPENTEAFF. CDR3 DNA: TGTGCCACCCTGGGACCAGAGAACACTGAAGCTTTCTTT. The chain has TRBV28 and TRBJ1-1, with D perhaps TRBD1 (5 bases). This CDR3 has 13 residues. Germline values: CDR1 MDHEN, CDR2 SYDVKM. Trimming took 10 bases from V and 1 from J, leaving 13 bases between them. The whole variable domain, filled in from reference TRBV28 and TRBJ1-1, reads DVKVTQSSRYLVKRTGEKVFLECVQDMDHENMFWYRQDPGLGLRLIYFSYDVKMKEKGDIPEGYSVSREKKERFSLILESASTNQTSMYLCATLGPENTEAFFGQGTRLTVV.

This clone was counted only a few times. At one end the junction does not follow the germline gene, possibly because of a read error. The CDR3 coding sequence is TGTGCCAGCAGAGAAGCATGGGGGCGTAATTCACCCCTCCACTTT. As protein: CASREAWGRNSPLHF. J is TRBJ1-6 and V is TRBV2; a weak D match, TRBD1 (6 bases). The germline CDR1 and CDR2 sequences are SNHLY and FYNNEI. The CDR3 runs 15 residues. Together with reference TRBV2 and TRBJ1-6, the CDR3 gives the full variable domain: EPEVTQTPSHQVTQMGQEVILRCVPISNHLYFYWYRQILGQKVEFLVSFYNNEISEKSEIFDDQFSVERPDGSNFTLKIRSTKLEDSAMYFCASREAWGRNSPLHFGNGTRLTVT.

The CDR3 is CASSVGDSDLWGYTF. The CDR3 DNA follows: TGTGCCAGCAGCGTAGGGGACAGCGACTTGTGGGGCTACACCTTC. This chain connects TRBV9 to TRBJ1-2; the match to TRBD1 covers 7 bases. CDR3 length: 15 residues. Looked up from germline, CDR1 is SGDLS and CDR2 is YYNGEE. J gave up 8 bases and V 0 bases, and 10 bases lay outside the gene matches.

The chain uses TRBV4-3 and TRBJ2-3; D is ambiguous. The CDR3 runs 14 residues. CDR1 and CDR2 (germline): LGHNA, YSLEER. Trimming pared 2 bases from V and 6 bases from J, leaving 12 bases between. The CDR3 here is CASSQRPLADTQYF. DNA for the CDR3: TGCGCCAGCAGCCAAAGGCCCTTAGCCGATACGCAGTATTTT.